The 2 T cell receptor beta chains below were found in one sample sequenced in a study of T-cell reconstitution after alpha-beta-depleted transplantation in children. Using unique molecular identifiers, the investigators prepared the TCRbeta library. TCRdb independently ran MiXCR on the PCR reads; one entry per CDR3 protein. The sample lists 250,000 to 350,000 distinct CDR3 sequences, around 9.6% occurring once. The source material was PBMCs from the stem cell graft donor, sampled from the stem cell graft. These receptors were obtained from a human donor who donated a stem cell graft to a child with SCID.

There are a few counts of this clonotype. The chain joins TRBV11-2 to TRBJ2-1, with TRBD2 matching over 8 bases. The CDR3 has 17 residues. V dropped 1 base and J dropped 5; count of bases not matched to a gene: 10. Germline CDR1 is SGHAT and CDR2 is FQNNGV. The CDR3 DNA reads as TGTGCCAGCAGCTTAGTGGGTGGACTAGCACAACACAATGAGCAGTTCTTC. Translation: CASSLVGGLAQHNEQFF.

This clonotype was observed many times. DNA for the CDR3: TGTGCCAGCAGCAAAGGCCCTCGCGGGAACACTGAAGCTTTCTTT. This encodes CASSKGPRGNTEAFF. V is TRBV21-1 and J is TRBJ1-1. TRBV21-1 represents a pseudogene. The CDR3 totals 15 residues.